This T cell receptor (beta chain) stems from a study of blood T cells in healthy people across ages. Broader study findings: Observed TCR beta diversity showed a strong correlation with the percentage of naive T cells as measured by flow cytometry.

Of note for this clonotype: Its antigen is still unknown.

With V trimmed by 3 bases and J by 1 base, 5 bases remained unmatched. Germline V CDR1 and CDR2: MGHRA, YSYEKL. CDR3 size: 16 residues. The authors ran a second PCR of about 6 to 11 cycles using a sample-barcoded 5' primer and a J-beta primer mix. In TCRdb, the 5' RACE reads were re-called with MiXCR into one record per CDR3 protein. The sample holds 750,000 to 950,000 distinct CDR3 sequences, roughly 26% seen once. The sample also formed part of further work on T cells of mothers and their children.

The source is a boy aged 10-17 years in good health. The sequenced material came from blood. The gene calls are TRBV4-1 and TRBJ2-5, with 10 bases fitting TRBD2. As DNA, the CDR3 is TGCGCCAGCAGCCACGCCGGGACTAGCGCCCAAGAGACCCAGTACTTC. Translated, it gives CASSHAGTSAQETQYF.